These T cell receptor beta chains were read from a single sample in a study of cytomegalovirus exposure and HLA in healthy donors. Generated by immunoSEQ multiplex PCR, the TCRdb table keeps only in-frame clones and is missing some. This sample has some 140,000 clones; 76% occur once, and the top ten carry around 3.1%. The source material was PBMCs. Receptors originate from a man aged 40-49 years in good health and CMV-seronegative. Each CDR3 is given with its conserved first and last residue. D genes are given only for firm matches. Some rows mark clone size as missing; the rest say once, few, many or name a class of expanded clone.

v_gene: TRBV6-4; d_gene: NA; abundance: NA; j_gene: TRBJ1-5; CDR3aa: CASSGGQQKYNQPQHF; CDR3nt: TGTGCCAGCAGTGGCGGACAGCAGAAATACAATCAGCCCCAGCATTTT
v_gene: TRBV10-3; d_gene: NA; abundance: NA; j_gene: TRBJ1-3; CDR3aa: CAIRQTAFSGNTIYF; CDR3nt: TGTGCCATCAGACAAACCGCTTTCTCTGGAAACACCATATATTTT
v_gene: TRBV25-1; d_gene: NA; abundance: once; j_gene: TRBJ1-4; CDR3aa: CASSDSENEKLFF; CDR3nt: TGTGCCAGCAGTGACAGCGAGAATGAAAAACTGTTTTTT
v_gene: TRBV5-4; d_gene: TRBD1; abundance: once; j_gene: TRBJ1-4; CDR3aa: CASSIRQGGNEKLFF; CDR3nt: TGTGCCAGCAGCATCAGACAGGGCGGGAATGAAAAACTGTTTTTT
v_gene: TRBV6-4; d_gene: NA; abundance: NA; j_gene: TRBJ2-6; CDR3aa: CASSDQSGANVLTF; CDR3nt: TGTGCCAGCAGTGACCAGTCTGGGGCCAACGTCCTGACTTTC
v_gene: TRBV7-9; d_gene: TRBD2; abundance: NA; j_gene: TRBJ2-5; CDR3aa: CASSLFGGGETQYF; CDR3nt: TGTGCCAGCAGCTTATTTGGCGGGGGGGAGACCCAGTACTTC
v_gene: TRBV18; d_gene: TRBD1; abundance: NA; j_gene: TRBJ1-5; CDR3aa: CASSPQGSNQPQHF; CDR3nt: TGTGCCAGCTCCCCACAGGGGAGCAATCAGCCCCAGCATTTT
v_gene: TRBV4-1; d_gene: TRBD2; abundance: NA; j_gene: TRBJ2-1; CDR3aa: CASGAGVEWEQFF; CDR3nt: TGCGCCAGCGGGGCGGGGGTGGAGTGGGAGCAGTTCTTC
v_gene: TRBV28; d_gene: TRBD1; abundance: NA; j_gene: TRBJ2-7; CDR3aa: CASSPGTVFEQYF; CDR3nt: TGTGCCAGCAGTCCCGGGACAGTTTTCGAGCAGTACTTC
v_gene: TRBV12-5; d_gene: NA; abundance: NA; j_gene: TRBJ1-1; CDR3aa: CASGLVRGTEAFF; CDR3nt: TGTGCTAGTGGTTTGGTAAGGGGGACTGAAGCTTTCTTT
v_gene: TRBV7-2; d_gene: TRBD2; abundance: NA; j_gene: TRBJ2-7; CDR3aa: CASSWTSGEGSYEQYF; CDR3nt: TGTGCCAGCAGCTGGACTAGCGGGGAAGGGTCCTACGAGCAGTACTTC
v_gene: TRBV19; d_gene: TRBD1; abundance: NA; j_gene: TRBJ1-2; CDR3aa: CASSGYDRGRGYTF; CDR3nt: TGTGCCAGTAGTGGGTATGACAGGGGTCGGGGCTACACCTTC
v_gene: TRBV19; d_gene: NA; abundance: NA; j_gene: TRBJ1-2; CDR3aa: CASSLTFLYGYTF; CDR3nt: TGTGCCAGTAGTTTGACATTCCTCTATGGCTACACCTTC
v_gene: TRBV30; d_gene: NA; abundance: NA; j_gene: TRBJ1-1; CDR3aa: CAWRGLSNTEAFF; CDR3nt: TGTGCCTGGAGGGGACTGAGCAACACTGAAGCTTTCTTT
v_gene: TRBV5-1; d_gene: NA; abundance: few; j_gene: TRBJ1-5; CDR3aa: CASSFEGGNQPQHF; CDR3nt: TGCGCCAGCAGCTTTGAGGGCGGCAATCAGCCCCAGCATTTT
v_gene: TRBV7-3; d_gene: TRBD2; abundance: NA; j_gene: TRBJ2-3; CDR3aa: CASSTGTSGRGAGTQYF; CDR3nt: TGTGCCAGCAGCACCGGGACTAGCGGGAGAGGGGCCGGTACGCAGTATTTT
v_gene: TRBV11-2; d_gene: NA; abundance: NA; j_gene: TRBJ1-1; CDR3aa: CASNPRRTGSHHYEAFF; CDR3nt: TGTGCCAGCAATCCTCGACGTACAGGCTCACACCATTATGAAGCTTTCTTT
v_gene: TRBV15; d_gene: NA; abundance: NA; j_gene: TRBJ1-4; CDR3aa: CATSSQGRGFEKLFF; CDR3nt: TGTGCCACCAGCAGTCAGGGGCGGGGGTTTGAAAAACTGTTTTTT
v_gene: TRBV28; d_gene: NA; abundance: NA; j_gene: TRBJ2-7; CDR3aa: CASSHTPDYEQYF; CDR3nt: TGTGCCAGCAGCCATACACCCGACTACGAGCAGTACTTC
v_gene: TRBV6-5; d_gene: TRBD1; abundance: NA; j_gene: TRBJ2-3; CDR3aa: CASSPGQAFTDTQYF; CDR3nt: TGTGCCAGCAGCCCAGGACAGGCCTTCACAGATACGCAGTATTTT
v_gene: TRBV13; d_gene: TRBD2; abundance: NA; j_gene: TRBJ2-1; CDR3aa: CASSETSGSYNEQFF; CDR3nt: TGTGCCAGCAGCGAAACTAGCGGGAGCTACAATGAGCAGTTCTTC
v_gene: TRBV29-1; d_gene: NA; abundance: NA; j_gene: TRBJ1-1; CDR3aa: CSVGREGTEAFF; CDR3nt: TGCAGCGTTGGACGGGAGGGCACTGAAGCTTTCTTT
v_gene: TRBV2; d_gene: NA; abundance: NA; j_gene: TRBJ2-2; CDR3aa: CASSAHNRELFF; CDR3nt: TGTGCCAGCAGCGCACACAACCGGGAGCTGTTTTTT
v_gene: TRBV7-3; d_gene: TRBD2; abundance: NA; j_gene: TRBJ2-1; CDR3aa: CASSLLKKRGRDEQFF; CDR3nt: TGTGCCAGCAGCTTACTTAAGAAGCGGGGGAGGGATGAGCAGTTCTTC
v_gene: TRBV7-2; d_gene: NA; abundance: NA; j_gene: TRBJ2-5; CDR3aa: CASSLSTQETQYF; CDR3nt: TGTGCCAGCAGCTTATCTACCCAAGAGACCCAGTACTTC